Following are 22 T cell receptor beta chains from one sample sequenced in a study of patients and donors after allogeneic stem cell transplantation. TCRdb recomputed calls from the RT-PCR reads with MiXCR, one row per CDR3 protein. The sample holds more than 55,000 distinct CDR3 sequences, about an eighth seen once. Input material: blood, either unsorted or a sorted T cell fraction (not recorded which). The receptors here all came from a human donor who was either an allogeneic HSCT recipient or a stem cell or donor lymphocyte infusion donor (not recorded which). It is not recorded whose cells these are; they may come from a transplant donor.

In DNA, the CDR3 is TGTGCCAGCAGCGTCTTACAGGGGGCCGGCACAGATACGCAGTATTTT. Encoded protein: CASSVLQGAGTDTQYF. This chain joins TRBV7-8 and TRBJ2-3; 9 bases map to TRBD1. Germline V gene sequence: CDR1 SGHVS, CDR2 FQNEAQ. The CDR3 contains 16 residues. Trimming took 5 bases from V and 1 from J; bases not matched to a gene: 7.

The chain joins TRBV10-3 to TRBJ2-2; maybe TRBD1 (6 bases). V was clipped by 10 bases and J by 4 bases, with 13 bases between them. Germline-derived CDR1 and CDR2 are ENHRY and SYGVKD. CDR3 size: 13 residues. The CDR3 loop is CATSGQITGELFF. The CDR3 DNA reads as TGTGCCACCTCCGGACAGATCACCGGGGAGCTGTTTTTT.

This clonotype was detected only a few times. The chain has TRBV27 and TRBJ2-7, with 8 bases lining up with TRBD1. CDR1 is MNHEY, CDR2 SMNVEV, per germline (reference sequence). Losses at the gene ends were 3 bases for V and 3 bases for J; bases not matched to a gene: 4. The CDR3 contains 14 residues. The CDR3 DNA reads as TGTGCCAGCAGTTTGACAGGGGCCCTCTACGAGCAGTACTTC. Translation gives CASSLTGALYEQYF.

This clonotype was seen only a few times. The chain links TRBV7-8 to TRBJ1-1; D unclear. V was trimmed by 8 bases and J by 5 bases, leaving 15 bases between them. Germline V gene data show CDR1 as SGHVS and CDR2 as FQNEAQ. The length of the CDR3 is 13 residues. The CDR3 sequence: CASYEITETEAFF. The CDR3 DNA sequence: TGTGCCAGCTACGAGATTACGGAGACTGAAGCTTTCTTT.

This chain connects TRBV24-1 to TRBJ2-3; 7 bases are a match to TRBD1. Germline V gene lookup returns CDR1 KGHDR and CDR2 SFDVKD. CDR3 length: 15 amino acids. Trimming took 0 bases from V and 4 from J; bases not matched to a gene: 3. CDR3 coding DNA: TGTGCCACCAGTGATTTGGAGGACAGGTCAGATACGCAGTATTTT. Translation gives CATSDLEDRSDTQYF.

The chain has TRBV19 and TRBJ2-7; D possibly corresponds to TRBD1 (5 bases). V dropped 3 bases and J dropped 5 bases, with 20 bases sitting between them. The CDR3 loop spans 16 amino acids. Germline V CDR1 and CDR2: LNHDA, SQIVND (reference sequence). The CDR3 region is CASSIWLVGPRDEQYF. CDR3 DNA sequence: TGTGCCAGTAGTATCTGGCTAGTGGGGCCCCGGGACGAGCAGTACTTC.

The chain uses TRBV3-1 and TRBJ2-5, with D possibly matching TRBD2 (6 bases). V lost 3 bases and J 5 bases, leaving 7 bases between the germline ends. The CDR3 has 12 residues. Germline assignment: CDR1 LGHDT and CDR2 YNNKEL (reference sequence). CDR3 loop: CASSQAGETQYF. The CDR3 DNA sequence: TGTGCCAGCAGCCAGGCGGGGGAGACCCAGTACTTC.

This clonotype was picked up a small number of times. This chain links TRBV9 with TRBJ2-7, with 8 positions matching TRBD2. V dropped 4 bases and J dropped 5; count of bases not matched to a gene: 11. This CDR3 is 15 amino acids long. Germline V gene lookup returns CDR1 SGDLS and CDR2 YYNGEE. The CDR3 sequence: CASSLRVDSGNEQYF. Written as DNA, the CDR3 is TGTGCCAGCAGCCTCCGAGTTGATAGCGGGAACGAGCAGTACTTC. Using reference TRBV9 and TRBJ2-7 for the parts outside the CDR3, the full variable domain is DSGVTQTPKHLITATGQRVTLRCSPRSGDLSVYWYQQSLDQGLQFLIQYYNGEERAKGNILERFSAQQFPDLHSELNLSSLELGDSALYFCASSLRVDSGNEQYFGPGTRLTVT.

The chain couples TRBV12-3 or TRBV12-4 to TRBJ2-7; D gene unclear. Between the trimmed V and J ends, which lost 1 base and 3 bases, there was a span of 7 bases. The CDR3 length is 13 residues. CDR3 in amino acids: CASSLEADYEQYF. The CDR3 DNA sequence: TGTGCCAGCAGTTTAGAAGCAGACTACGAGCAGTACTTC.

In its sample, this clonotype was seen many times. Here the CDR3 reads CASSTGLAGVRETQYF. In nucleotides, the CDR3 is TGTGCCAGCAGCACCGGACTAGCGGGAGTACGAGAGACCCAGTACTTC. The gene calls are TRBV7-8 and TRBJ2-5, with 13 positions matching TRBD2. The V and J ends lost 5 bases and 4 bases, in that order; junction bases with no gene match: 7. This CDR3 contains 16 residues. Germline CDR1 SGHVS, CDR2 FQNEAQ. The complete variable domain, with remaining parts taken from reference TRBV7-8 and TRBJ2-5, reads GAGVSQSPRYKVAKRGQDVALRCDPISGHVSLFWYQQALGQGPEFLTYFQNEAQLDKSGLPSDRFFAERPEGSVSTLKIQRTQQEDSAVYLCASSTGLAGVRETQYFGPGTRLLVL.

The rearrangement joins TRBV20-1 to TRBJ2-1; D perhaps matches TRBD2 (6 bases). The germline V and J ends were trimmed by 3 bases and 3 bases, with 18 bases remaining between them. Germline values: CDR1 DFQATT, CDR2 SNEGSKA (reference sequence). The length of the CDR3 is 16 residues. CDR3 protein: CSASPLVLAGYNEQFF. CDR3 coding DNA: TGCAGTGCTAGCCCTCTTGTACTAGCCGGCTACAATGAGCAGTTCTTC.

The table lists this clonotype with many counts. This chain joins TRBV6-5 and TRBJ1-2; 7 bases map to TRBD1. Germline V gene data show CDR1 as MNHEY and CDR2 as SVGAGI. The CDR3 sequence is 14 residues long. With V trimmed by 0 bases and J by 4 bases, 2 bases remained unmatched. CDR3 coding DNA: TGTGCCAGCAGTTACTCCCGGGACAGCTATGGCTACACCTTC. It yields the protein CASSYSRDSYGYTF.

This chain links TRBV28 with TRBJ2-5; D ambiguous. Germline loops: CDR1 MDHEN, CDR2 SYDVKM. The CDR3 extends over 13 amino acids. Trimming shortened V by 6 bases and J by 1 base, and 9 bases separated the two germline ends. The DNA of the CDR3 is TGTGCCAGCAGCACGGAGCCCCAAGAGACCCAGTACTTC. Protein sequence: CASSTEPQETQYF.

This clonotype was detected ten times or more. The chain is built from TRBV6-5 and TRBJ1-2; 7 positions agree with TRBD1. The CDR3 length is 15 residues. CDR1 and CDR2 (germline): MNHEY, SVGAGI. Germline trimming cut 0 bases from V and 2 bases from J; bases unmatched to any gene: 3. The CDR3 here is CASSYSGQENYGYTF. The CDR3, as DNA: TGTGCCAGCAGTTACTCCGGACAGGAAAACTATGGCTACACCTTC.

This clonotype has a count of ten or more. The V call is TRBV5-1, the J call TRBJ1-1, with a weak D call TRBD1 (6 bases). The CDR3 contains 15 residues. Germline CDR1 SGHRS, CDR2 YFSETQ. V was pared by 5 bases and J by 4 bases, with 18 bases between. The CDR3 protein is CASRPAVQGITEAFF. In DNA, the CDR3 is TGCGCCAGCAGACCCGCCGTTCAGGGGATCACTGAAGCTTTCTTT.

The J gene is TRBJ2-3, the V gene TRBV7-3; no reliable D call. CDR3 length equals 13 residues. V was trimmed by 5 bases and J by 4 bases, leaving 10 bases between them. CDR1 is SGHTA and CDR2 is FQGTGA in the germline V gene. As DNA, the CDR3 is TGTGCCAGCAGCCCCCCAGGTGCAGATACGCAGTATTTT. Amino acid sequence: CASSPPGADTQYF.

This clonotype was observed at least ten times. The chain carries TRBV20-1 and TRBJ1-1; no firm D call. The CDR3 runs to 12 residues. CDR1 DFQATT and CDR2 SNEGSKA come from the germline V gene (reference sequence). The V gene lost 6 bases and the J gene lost 4 bases, with 12 bases spanning the gap. Here the CDR3 reads CSAPIGVTEAFF. DNA for the CDR3: TGCAGTGCCCCAATTGGGGTCACTGAAGCTTTCTTT.

The table lists this clonotype with many counts. The rearrangement links TRBV6-1 to TRBJ1-2; perhaps TRBD1 as D (5 bases). Trimming took off 5 bases at V and 8 bases at J, with 18 bases between the two ends. The CDR3 extends over 14 amino acids. Germline CDR1 reads MNHNS; CDR2 reads SASEGT. The CDR3 reads CASSLRESALGYTF. CDR3 nucleotide sequence: TGTGCCAGCAGTCTCAGGGAGTCTGCGTTAGGCTACACCTTC.

This clonotype was observed a handful of times. V and J are TRBV30 and TRBJ2-1; D not resolved. The CDR3 is made up of 14 amino acids. Per the germline V gene, CDR1 is GTSNPN and CDR2 is SVGIG (reference sequence). V gave up 0 bases and J gave up 4 bases, with 10 bases separating them. This chain's CDR3 is CAWSVLAVYNEQFF. DNA of the CDR3: TGTGCCTGGAGTGTATTGGCAGTATACAATGAGCAGTTCTTC.

This clonotype was seen repeatedly, ten times or more. CDR3: CASSIHQDNTEAFF. The CDR3 DNA reads as TGCGCCAGCAGCATACATCAGGATAACACTGAAGCTTTCTTT. The J gene is TRBJ1-1, the V gene TRBV5-1; no firm D call. The CDR3 covers 14 residues. In germline, CDR1 is SGHRS, CDR2 YFSETQ. V gave up 4 bases and J gave up 2 bases, with 12 bases separating them.

There are a few counts of this clonotype. This rearrangement joins TRBV30 to TRBJ2-7, with no clear D. CDR3 length: 13 amino acids. V was clipped by 0 bases and J by 4 bases, with 10 bases between them. The germline gives CDR1 GTSNPN, CDR2 SVGIG (reference sequence). The CDR3 sequence is CAWSVSGLYEQYF. The CDR3 DNA sequence: TGTGCCTGGAGTGTCTCCGGTTTGTACGAGCAGTACTTC.

This clonotype was observed at least ten times. The rearrangement joins TRBV27 to TRBJ2-7; D gene uncertain. Germline V lookup: CDR1 MNHEY, CDR2 SMNVEV (reference sequence). This CDR3 is built from 15 residues. The V end was cut by 5 bases, the J end by 0 bases, with 14 bases between. The chain's CDR3 is CASSRLSQDSYEQYF. In DNA form, the CDR3 reads TGTGCCAGCAGTCGCCTGAGCCAAGACTCCTACGAGCAGTACTTC.